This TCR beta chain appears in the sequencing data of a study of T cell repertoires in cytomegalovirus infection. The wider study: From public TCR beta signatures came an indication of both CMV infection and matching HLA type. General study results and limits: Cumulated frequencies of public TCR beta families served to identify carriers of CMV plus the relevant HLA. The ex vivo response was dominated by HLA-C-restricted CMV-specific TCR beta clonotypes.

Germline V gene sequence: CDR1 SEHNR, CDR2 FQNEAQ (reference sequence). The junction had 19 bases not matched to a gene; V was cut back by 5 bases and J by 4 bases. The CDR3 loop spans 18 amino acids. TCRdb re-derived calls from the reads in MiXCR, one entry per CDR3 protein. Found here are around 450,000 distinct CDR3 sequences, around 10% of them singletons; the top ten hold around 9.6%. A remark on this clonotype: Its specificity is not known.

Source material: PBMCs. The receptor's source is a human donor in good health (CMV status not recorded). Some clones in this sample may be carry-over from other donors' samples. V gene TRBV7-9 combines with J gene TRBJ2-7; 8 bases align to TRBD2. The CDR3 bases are TGTGCCAGCAGCCCCATGTCCAACGCCGGGGGGGACCAATACGAGCAGTACTTC. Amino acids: CASSPMSNAGGDQYEQYF.